The clone carrying this TCR beta chain was counted a single time. This record comes from a study of OX40 agonist ivuxolimab in advanced cancers. V lost 7 bases to trimming and J lost 9 bases; unmatched junction nucleotides: 12. This CDR3 comprises 15 residues. In germline, CDR1 is MNHEY, CDR2 SVGAGI. Libraries were prepared by immunoSEQ multiplex PCR; TCRdb keeps only in-frame clonotypes and omits some of them. The sample lists 74,000 or so clones, about 93% occurring once. The specimen comprised CD4+ or CD8+ T cells sorted from blood, sampled in a trial of the OX40 agonist ivuxolimab. The origin of this receptor is an adult with an advanced solid tumor such as melanoma, head and neck, liver or kidney cancer. V usage is TRBV6-5 and J usage is TRBJ2-1, with 10 bases lining up with TRBD2. CDR3 in amino acids: CASIRAGGPTTEQFF. In DNA, the CDR3 is TGTGCCAGCATTCGAGCGGGAGGGCCCACCACTGAGCAGTTCTTC.